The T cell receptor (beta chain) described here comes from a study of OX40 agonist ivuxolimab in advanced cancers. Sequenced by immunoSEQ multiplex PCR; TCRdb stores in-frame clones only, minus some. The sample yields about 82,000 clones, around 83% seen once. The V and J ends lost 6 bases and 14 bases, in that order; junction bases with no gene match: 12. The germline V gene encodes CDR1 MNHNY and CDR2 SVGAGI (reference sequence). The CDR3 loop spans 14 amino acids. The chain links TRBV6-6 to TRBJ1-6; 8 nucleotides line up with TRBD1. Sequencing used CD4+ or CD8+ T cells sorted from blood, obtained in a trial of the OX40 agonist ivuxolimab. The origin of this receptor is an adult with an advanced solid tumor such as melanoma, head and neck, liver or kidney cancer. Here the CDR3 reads CASSRDRGAATLHF. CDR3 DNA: TGTGCCAGCAGCCGAGACAGGGGTGCGGCCACCCTCCACTTT.